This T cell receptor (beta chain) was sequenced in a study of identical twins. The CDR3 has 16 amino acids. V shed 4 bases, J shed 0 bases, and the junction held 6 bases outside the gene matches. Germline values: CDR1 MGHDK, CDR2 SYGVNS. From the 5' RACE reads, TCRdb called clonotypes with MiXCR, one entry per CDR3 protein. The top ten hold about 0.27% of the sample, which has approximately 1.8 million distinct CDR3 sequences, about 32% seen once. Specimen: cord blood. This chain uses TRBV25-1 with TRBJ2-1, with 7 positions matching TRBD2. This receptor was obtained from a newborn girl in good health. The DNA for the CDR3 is TGTGCCAGCAGTGGGGGAGGGGCGAGCTCCTACAATGAGCAGTTCTTC. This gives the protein CASSGGGASSYNEQFF.